This TCR beta chain appears in the sequencing data of a study of CD4 T cell repertoires in COVID-19. Here immunoSEQ multiplex PCR was the method, and the copy in TCRdb shows in-frame clones only, minus some. The table lists 60,000 to 90,000 clones, 83% of them singletons, with about 0.58% in the top ten. Germline values: CDR1 LGHDT, CDR2 YNNKEL (reference sequence). Trimming cost V 0 bases and J 2 bases, with 9 bases left between them. The CDR3 contains 15 residues. These memory T cells were uncultured and sequenced directly after ex vivo isolation. Specimen: CD4+ T cells from peripheral blood, collected after recovery from COVID-19. The chain links TRBV3-1 (or the pseudogene TRBV3-2) to TRBJ2-3, with D possibly being TRBD1 (5 bases). This TCR came from a human donor who had COVID-19. CDR3 DNA sequence: TGTGCCAGCAGCCAAGAGACTGGGGCCACAGATACGCAGTATTTT. This sequence encodes CASSQETGATDTQYF.